One and the same sample provided the 9 T cell receptor beta chains below, sequenced in a study of shared clonotypes between healthy human individuals (dated by TCRdb to the early 2020s). Library method: the immunoSEQ multiplex PCR assay. TCRdb holds this immuneACCESS table with in-frame rearrangements only. Some clones are missing; in checked studies, unresolved V genes explain under half, and the rest has no known cause. For this sample there are around 370,000 clones; 95% to 97% appear just once. The top ten constitute around 0.3% of the sample. Sequencing input: memory CD8+ T cells sorted from blood. Explained via the paper, the cell subset or site label denotes: CD45RO+ cells pooled with CCR7-negative TemRA cells. These receptors were obtained from a young man in good health.

CDR3 amino acids: CASSENPRQVGTYEQYF. The CDR3 DNA sequence: TGTGCCAGCAGTGAAAATCCGAGGCAGGTCGGGACCTACGAGCAGTACTTC. The chain uses TRBV6-1 and TRBJ2-7, with a possible D match to TRBD2 (5 bases). In germline, CDR1 is MNHNS, CDR2 SASEGT. The ends were cut back, 2 bases at V and 2 bases at J, with 19 bases in the middle. CDR3 length: 17 amino acids.

This chain connects TRBV9 to TRBJ2-1; D unclear. Germline CDR1 and CDR2: SGDLS and YYNGEE. This CDR3 contains 13 residues. V gave up 0 bases and J gave up 8 bases, with 9 bases separating them. CDR3 sequence (DNA): TGTGCCAGCAGCGTAGCCGCCGACCATGAGCAGTTCTTC. Amino acid sequence: CASSVAADHEQFF.

This chain links TRBV19 with TRBJ1-1; a weak D match, TRBD1 (6 bases). This CDR3 spans 14 amino acids. The V and J ends lost 6 bases and 4 bases respectively, with 15 bases between them. Germline V CDR1 and CDR2: LNHDA, SQIVND (reference sequence). The CDR3 nucleotides are TGTGCCAGTAGGAACAGGGTCAAGGGCACTGAAGCTTTCTTT. Translating gives CASRNRVKGTEAFF.

This rearrangement joins TRBV5-5 to TRBJ1-2; 7 nucleotides align to TRBD1. The CDR3 is 13 amino acids. V dropped 4 bases and J dropped 6; count of bases not matched to a gene: 6. Germline lookup yields CDR1 SGHKS and CDR2 YYEKEE (reference sequence). The CDR3 DNA is TGTGCCAGCAGCGCCGAAGGGGGCCATGGCTACACCTTC. This codes for CASSAEGGHGYTF. The full variable domain, rest sourced from reference TRBV5-5 and TRBJ1-2, is DAGVTQSPTHLIKTRGQQVTLRCSPISGHKSVSWYQQVLGQGPQFIFQYYEKEERGRGNFPDRFSARQFPNYSSELNVNALLLGDSALYLCASSAEGGHGYTFGSGTRLTVV.

V and J are TRBV5-4 and TRBJ1-3; tentatively, D is TRBD1 (5 bases). Trimming left V 1 base short and J 6 bases short, with 8 bases between. CDR1 and CDR2 from the germline V gene are SGHNT and YYREEE (reference sequence). The CDR3 runs 13 residues. This CDR3 is CASSLTGTNTIYF. The CDR3 nucleotides are TGTGCCAGCAGCTTGACCGGGACAAACACCATATATTTT.

The genes are TRBV7-2 and TRBJ2-2; TRBD2 matches 16 bases. CDR1 SGHTA and CDR2 FQGNSA come from the germline V gene. Trimming removed 0 bases from V and 8 bases from J; junction bases left unmatched: 3. The CDR3 is 17 residues long. The CDR3 coding sequence is TGTGCCAGCAGCTTAGCGGGGACTAGCGGGAGGGCTGGGGAGCTGTTTTTT. This gives the protein CASSLAGTSGRAGELFF.

The chain combines TRBV7-9 with TRBJ2-7; D gene unclear. There are 13 residues in the CDR3. Germline CDR1 reads SEHNR; CDR2 reads FQNEAQ (reference sequence). The ends were cut back, 2 bases at V and 2 bases at J, with 7 bases in the middle. CDR3 nucleotides: TGTGCCAGCAGCTTACTGTCGACCTACGAGCAGTACTTC. Translation: CASSLLSTYEQYF.

This sequence joins TRBV7-2 and TRBJ2-3; 16 bases align to TRBD2. With V trimmed by 5 bases and J by 5 bases, 7 bases remained unmatched. This CDR3 spans 17 amino acids. Looked up from germline, CDR1 is SGHTA and CDR2 is FQGNSA. CDR3 loop: CASSRGLAGGAGDTQYF. Here the CDR3 DNA reads TGTGCCAGCAGCCGGGGACTAGCGGGAGGGGCCGGAGATACGCAGTATTTT.

The chain is built from TRBV2 and TRBJ1-1; tentatively, D is TRBD1 (5 bases). V gave up 7 bases and J gave up 2 bases, with 11 bases separating them. The CDR3 runs to 13 residues. Germline V gene lookup returns CDR1 SNHLY and CDR2 FYNNEI. CDR3 nucleotides: TGTGCCAGCAAGACAGATTCAAACACTGAAGCTTTCTTT. It specifies CASKTDSNTEAFF.